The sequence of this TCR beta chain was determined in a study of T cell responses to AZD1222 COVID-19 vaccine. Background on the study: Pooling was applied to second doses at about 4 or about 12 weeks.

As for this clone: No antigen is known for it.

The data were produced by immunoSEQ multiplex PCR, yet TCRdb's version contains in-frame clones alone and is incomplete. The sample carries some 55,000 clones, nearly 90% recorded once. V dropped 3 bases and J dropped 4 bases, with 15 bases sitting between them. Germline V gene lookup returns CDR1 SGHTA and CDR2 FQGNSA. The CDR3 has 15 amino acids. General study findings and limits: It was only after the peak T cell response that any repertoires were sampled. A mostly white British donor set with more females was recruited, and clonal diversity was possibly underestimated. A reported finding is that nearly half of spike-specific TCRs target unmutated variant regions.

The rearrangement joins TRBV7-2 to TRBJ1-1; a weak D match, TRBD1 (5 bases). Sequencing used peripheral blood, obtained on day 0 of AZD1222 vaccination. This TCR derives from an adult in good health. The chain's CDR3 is CASSLGGVRGTEAFF. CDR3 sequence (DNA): TGTGCCAGCAGCTTGGGAGGGGTCCGGGGCACTGAAGCTTTCTTT.